The 21 T cell receptor beta chains reported below all come from one sample, sequenced in a study of tumor and adjacent non-tumor tissue in lung cancer. The template was RNA from unsorted bulk tissue. Distant lung tissue was collected more than 3 cm away from the tumor edge. TCRbeta libraries were built with three rounds of nested PCR, modified from ARM-PCR. Via MiXCR, TCRdb re-called the multiplex PCR reads, giving one row per CDR3 protein. The sample consists of approximately 79,000 distinct CDR3 sequences, 76% of them appearing once. What was sequenced was distant non-tumor lung tissue. The receptors stem from a man between 65 and 79 years old with non-small cell lung cancer.

The sample holds a few counts of this clonotype. A much larger clone lies one base from this, so it may be a read error. The J gene is TRBJ2-3, the V gene TRBV4-1; the match to TRBD2 covers 11 bases. The CDR3 has 17 amino acids. The germline gives CDR1 MGHRA, CDR2 YSYEKL. CDR3 loop: CASSLTSGVASTDTLYF. DNA of the CDR3: TGCGCCAGCAGCCTGACTAGCGGGGTAGCTAGCACAGATACGCTGTATTTT.

With respect to this clonotype: Since a much larger clone is just one base distant, this may be a read error. The V and J genes are TRBV12-5 and TRBJ2-5; TRBD1 matches at 9 bases. CDR3 length equals 15 residues. Per the germline V gene, CDR1 is LGHNT and CDR2 is FRNRAP. The CDR3 sequence: CASALGTGFGETQYF. The CDR3 region has the DNA TGTGCTAGTGCTTTGGGGACAGGGTTTGGGGAGACCCAGTACTTC.

Concerning this clonotype itself: A junction end diverges from the germline sequence, so it may reflect a read error. The rearrangement links TRBV6-2 or TRBV6-3 to TRBJ2-7; possibly TRBD1 or TRBD2 for D (5 bases each). Germline CDR1 and CDR2: MNHEY and SVGEGT. CDR3 length equals 14 residues. Written as DNA, the CDR3 is TGTGCCAGCAGTTCCTCCGGGACCCACTACGAGCTGTATTTC. Encoded protein: CASSSSGTHYELYF.

The chain uses TRBV29-1 and TRBJ2-5; D ambiguous. Germline V gene sequence: CDR1 SQVTM, CDR2 ANQGSEA. This CDR3 region has 13 residues. V lost 6 bases to trimming and J lost 5 bases, with 16 bases between them. The CDR3 loop is CSVAYWLHETQYF. CDR3 nucleotides: TGCAGCGTGGCCTACTGGTTACACGAGACCCAGTACTTC.

With regard to this clonotype: The CDR3 ends on some other residue instead of the conserved phenylalanine or tryptophan, so this is likely a read error. V is TRBV6-1 and J is TRBJ2-1; 12 nucleotides agree with TRBD1. This CDR3 contains 14 residues. Per germline, CDR1 MNHNS and CDR2 SASEGT. CDR3 amino acids: CASTPGTGGNEQFV. The CDR3 DNA is TGTGCCAGCACTCCGGGGACAGGGGGCAATGAACAGTTCGTC.

There are a few counts of this clonotype. V usage is TRBV12-3 or TRBV12-4 and J usage is TRBJ2-3, with D tentatively TRBD2 (6 bases). The CDR3 length is 12 residues. The CDR3 DNA is TGTGCAAGCCGGGGGAGAACAGATACGCAGTATTTT. Translation: CASRGRTDTQYF.

In regard to this clonotype: The junction departs from the called germline gene at one end, perhaps through a read error. The V gene is TRBV20-1, the J gene TRBJ2-3; TRBD1 matches at 9 bases. The CDR3 sequence is 15 residues long. Per the germline V gene, CDR1 is DFQATT and CDR2 is SNEGSKA (reference sequence). This CDR3 reads CSAGKTGGTVDTRYF. CDR3 sequence (DNA): TGCAGTGCTGGGAAGACAGGGGGTACAGTAGATACGCGGTATTTT.

Concerning this clonotype itself: Without the conserved terminal phenylalanine or tryptophan, this CDR3 likely stems from a read error. The chain has TRBV13 and TRBJ2-7, with 8 nucleotides matching TRBD2. This CDR3 is built from 13 residues. CDR1 and CDR2 (germline): PRHDT, FYEKMQ (reference sequence). CDR3 loop: CASSPLRLAEQYL. In nucleotides, the CDR3 is TGTGCTAGCAGCCCACTAAGACTAGCGGAGCAGTACTTA.

Comments on this clonotype: The junction does not match germline at one end; this may be a read error. The chain carries TRBV5-4 and TRBJ1-6; a possible D gene is TRBD1 (6 bases). Germline V gene sequence: CDR1 SGHNT, CDR2 YYREEE (reference sequence). This CDR3 has 14 amino acids. The CDR3 is CASSLLPQGSPLHF. The CDR3 DNA sequence: TGTGCCAGTAGCTTGCTACCACAGGGATCACCCCTCCACTTT.

On this clonotype itself: One end of the junction does not line up with germline, which may come from a read error. The V gene is TRBV4-3, the J gene TRBJ2-1; TRBD1 matches at 9 bases. Germline V gene lookup returns CDR1 LGHNA and CDR2 YSLEER. This CDR3 has 15 amino acids. CDR3 loop: CPSSPGTGTYNEQFF. As DNA, the CDR3 is TGTCCCAGCAGTCCCGGGACAGGGACCTACAATGAGCAGTTCTTC.

As for this clonotype: This CDR3 fails to terminate in the conserved phenylalanine or tryptophan, so it likely reflects a read error. The rearrangement joins TRBV6-6 to TRBJ1-5, with 7 bases that match TRBD1. Germline values: CDR1 MNHNY, CDR2 SVGAGI (reference sequence). This CDR3 spans 18 amino acids. The CDR3 DNA reads as TGTGCCAGCAGTTACTACGGGTGGGGACAGAATAGCAATCAGCCTCAGCATTAT. Translated, it gives CASSYYGWGQNSNQPQHY.

The chain couples TRBV6-2 or TRBV6-3 to TRBJ2-7, with 7 bases aligning to TRBD1. The germline V gene has CDR1 MNHEY and CDR2 SVGEGT. The CDR3 consists of 15 residues. V gave up 10 bases and J gave up 3 bases; unmatched junction bases: 15. The CDR3 DNA sequence: TGTGCCAACGGTTCTAAGACAGGGTTTAACTACGAGCAGTACTTC. Translating it yields CANGSKTGFNYEQYF.

Comments on this clonotype: Being one base from a much bigger clone, this may be a read error. The chain recombines TRBV5-1 with TRBJ2-5, with D possibly TRBD2 on 6 matching bases. Germline CDR1 SGHRS, CDR2 YFSETQ. There are 15 residues in the CDR3. The chain's CDR3 is CASSLTSGPGEIQYF. The CDR3 bases are TGCGCCAGCAGCTTGACCAGCGGGCCGGGGGAGATCCAGTACTTC.

This chain links TRBV6-5 with TRBJ2-1; tentatively, D is TRBD2 (5 bases). The CDR3 spans 11 residues. Looked up from germline, CDR1 is MNHEY and CDR2 is SVGAGI. V shed 10 bases and J shed 10 bases, with 14 bases lying between them. The CDR3 sequence: CANNIGNEQFF. CDR3 sequence (DNA): TGTGCCAACAATATCGGGAACGAGCAGTTCTTC.

Comments on this clonotype: Germline is not matched at one junction end, which may reflect a read error. This chain links TRBV6-2 or TRBV6-3 with TRBJ2-3, with a possible D match to TRBD1 (5 bases). The CDR3 sequence is 14 residues long. Per germline, CDR1 MNHEY and CDR2 SVGEGT. CDR3 nucleotide sequence: TGTGTCAGCACTTACATTAGGGGCTCGGATACGCAGTATTTT. It encodes CVSTYIRGSDTQYF.

The V and J genes are TRBV20-1 and TRBJ2-3, with D maybe TRBD2 (7 bases). Trimming took off 7 bases at V and 2 bases at J, with 28 bases between the two ends. The germline V gene encodes CDR1 DFQATT and CDR2 SNEGSKA (reference sequence). The CDR3 runs to 18 residues. DNA of the CDR3: TGCAGTGATAGTGATCGGGGGGCCGCCAGATTTTCCACAGATACGCAGTATTTT. It translates to CSDSDRGAARFSTDTQYF.

The gene calls are TRBV4-1 and TRBJ1-1, with D possibly TRBD1 on 6 matching bases. CDR3 length: 16 amino acids. Deletions cut 1 base from V and 11 bases from J, with 23 bases between. Germline-derived CDR1 and CDR2 are MGHRA and YSYEKL. The chain's CDR3 is CASSQAPGGAGSRAFF. CDR3 sequence (DNA): TGCGCCAGCAGCCAAGCTCCCGGGGGCGCCGGCAGTCGGGCTTTCTTT.

As to this clonotype: A single base separates this from a much larger clone, so it may be a read error. V is TRBV6-6 and J is TRBJ2-2, with TRBD2 identical over 7 bases. The CDR3 is 15 amino acids. Germline V gene sequence: CDR1 MNHNY, CDR2 SVGAGI (reference sequence). The CDR3 coding sequence is TGTGTCAGCAGTTATCTGGGAGGGAGGACCGGGGAGCTGTTTTTT. It encodes CVSSYLGGRTGELFF.

A word on this clonotype: It may be a read error: a sequence one base away is much more abundant. The genes are TRBV6-6 and TRBJ2-7, with 7 bases aligning to TRBD2. This CDR3 is 13 amino acids long. CDR1 is MNHNY, CDR2 SVGAGI, per germline (reference sequence). CDR3 in DNA: TGTGGCAGCAGTTTAGCGGGCTCCTACGAGCAGTACTTC. The encoded protein is CGSSLAGSYEQYF.

About this clonotype: Relative to the germline gene, one junction end is altered; a read error may explain this. The chain combines TRBV11-2 with TRBJ2-3, with D maybe TRBD2 (7 bases). Germline assignment: CDR1 SGHAT and CDR2 FQNNGV. The CDR3 contains 16 residues. The CDR3: CASSFGGLAPTDTQYF. CDR3 bases: TGTGCCAGCAGCTTCGGGGGGCTAGCACCAACAGATACGCAGTACTTT.

This clonotype came up a few times. Its ends do not fully match the called genes, so a read error is possible. The chain joins TRBV29-1 to TRBJ1-1; no clear D gene. The CDR3 runs to 12 residues. CDR1 and CDR2 (germline): SQVTM, ANQGSEA. CDR3 coding DNA: TGCGGCGTTGTGGCAGAGAGACCTGAAGCTTTCTTT. This gives the protein CGVVAERPEAFF.